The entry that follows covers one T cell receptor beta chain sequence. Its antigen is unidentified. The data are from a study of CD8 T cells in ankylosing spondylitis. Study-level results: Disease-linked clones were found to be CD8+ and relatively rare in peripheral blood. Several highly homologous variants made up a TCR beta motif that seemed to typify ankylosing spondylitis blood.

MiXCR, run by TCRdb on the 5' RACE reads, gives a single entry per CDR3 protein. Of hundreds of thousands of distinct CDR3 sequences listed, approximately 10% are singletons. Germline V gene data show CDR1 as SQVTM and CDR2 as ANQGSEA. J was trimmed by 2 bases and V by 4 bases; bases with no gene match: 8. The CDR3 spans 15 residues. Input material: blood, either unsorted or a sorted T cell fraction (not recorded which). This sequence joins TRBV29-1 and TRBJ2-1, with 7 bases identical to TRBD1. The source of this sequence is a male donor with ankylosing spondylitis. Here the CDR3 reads CSVGSQGSPYNEQFF. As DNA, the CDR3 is TGCAGCGTTGGGTCACAGGGGAGCCCCTACAATGAGCAGTTCTTC.